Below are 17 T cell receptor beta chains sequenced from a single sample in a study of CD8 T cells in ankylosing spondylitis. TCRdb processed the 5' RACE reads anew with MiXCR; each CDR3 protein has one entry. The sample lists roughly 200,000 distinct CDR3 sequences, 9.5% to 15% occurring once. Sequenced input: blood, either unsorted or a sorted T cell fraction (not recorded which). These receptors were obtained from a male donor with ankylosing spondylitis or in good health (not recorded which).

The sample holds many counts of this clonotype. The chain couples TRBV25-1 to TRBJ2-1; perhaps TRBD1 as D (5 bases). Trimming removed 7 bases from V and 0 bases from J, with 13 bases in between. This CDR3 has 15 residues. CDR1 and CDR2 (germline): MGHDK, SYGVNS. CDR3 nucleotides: TGTGCCAGCACCGTAGACAGAGGCTCCTACAATGAGCAGTTCTTC. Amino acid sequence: CASTVDRGSYNEQFF.

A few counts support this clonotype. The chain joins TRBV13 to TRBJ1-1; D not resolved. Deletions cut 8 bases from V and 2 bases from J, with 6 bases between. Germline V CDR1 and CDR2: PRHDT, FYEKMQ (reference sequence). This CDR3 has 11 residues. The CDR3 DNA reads TGTGCCAGCCGGCTAAACACTGAAGCTTTCTTT. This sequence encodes CASRLNTEAFF.

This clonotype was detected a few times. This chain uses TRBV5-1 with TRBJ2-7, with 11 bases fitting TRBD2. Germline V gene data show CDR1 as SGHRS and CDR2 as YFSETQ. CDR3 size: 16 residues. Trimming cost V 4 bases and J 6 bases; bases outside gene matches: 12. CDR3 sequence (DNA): TGCGCCAGCAGCGCCATCCTAGCGGGGGGTCCCTCCGAGCAGTACTTC. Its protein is CASSAILAGGPSEQYF.

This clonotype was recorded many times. The CDR3 DNA reads as TGTGCCAGCAGTTTTGGCTCTGAAGCTTTCTTT. This codes for CASSFGSEAFF. The genes are TRBV12-3 or TRBV12-4 and TRBJ1-1; no reliable D call. With 3 bases removed from V and 6 bases from J, the gap between germline ends came to 5 bases. CDR3 length: 11 residues.

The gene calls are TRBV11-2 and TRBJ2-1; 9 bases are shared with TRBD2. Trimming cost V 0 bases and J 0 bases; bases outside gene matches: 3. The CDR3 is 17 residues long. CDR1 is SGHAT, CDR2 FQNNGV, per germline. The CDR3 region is CASSLEGGGGSYNEQFF. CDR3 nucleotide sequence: TGTGCCAGCAGCTTAGAGGGCGGGGGGGGCTCCTACAATGAGCAGTTCTTC.

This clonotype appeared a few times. This CDR3 reads CASSYSVVAGGEAFF. The CDR3 DNA reads as TGTGCCAGCAGTTACTCGGTGGTGGCAGGGGGTGAAGCTTTCTTT. The rearrangement uses TRBV6-5 and TRBJ1-1, with 7 bases lining up with TRBD1. This CDR3 region has 15 residues. The germline CDR1 and CDR2 sequences are MNHEY and SVGAGI. V dropped 0 bases and J dropped 7; count of bases not matched to a gene: 8.

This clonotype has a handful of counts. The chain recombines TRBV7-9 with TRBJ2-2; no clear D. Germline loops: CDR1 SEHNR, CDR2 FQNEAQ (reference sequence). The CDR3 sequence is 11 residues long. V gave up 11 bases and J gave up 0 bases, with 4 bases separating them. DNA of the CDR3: TGTGCCCTGGCGAACACCGGGGAGCTGTTTTTT. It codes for CALANTGELFF.

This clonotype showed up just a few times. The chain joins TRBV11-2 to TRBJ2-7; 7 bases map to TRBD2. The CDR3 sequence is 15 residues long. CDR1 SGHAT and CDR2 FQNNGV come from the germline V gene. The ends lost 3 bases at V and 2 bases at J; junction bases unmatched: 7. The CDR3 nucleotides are TGTGCCAGCAGCTTGTCGGCTAGCGGAGCCTACGAGCAGTACTTC. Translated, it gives CASSLSASGAYEQYF.

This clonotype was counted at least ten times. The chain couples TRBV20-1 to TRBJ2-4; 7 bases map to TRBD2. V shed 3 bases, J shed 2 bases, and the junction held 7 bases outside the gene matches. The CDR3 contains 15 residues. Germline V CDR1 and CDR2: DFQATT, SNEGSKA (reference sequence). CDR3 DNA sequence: TGCAGTGCTAGGGGGACTACCGATCCCAAAAACATTCAGTACTTC. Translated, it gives CSARGTTDPKNIQYF.

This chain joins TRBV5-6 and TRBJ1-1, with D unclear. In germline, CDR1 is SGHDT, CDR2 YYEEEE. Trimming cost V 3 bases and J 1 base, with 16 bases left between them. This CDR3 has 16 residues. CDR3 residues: CASSSLEARGNTEAFF. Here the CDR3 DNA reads TGTGCCAGCAGCTCCCTCGAGGCCCGGGGGAACACTGAAGCTTTCTTT.

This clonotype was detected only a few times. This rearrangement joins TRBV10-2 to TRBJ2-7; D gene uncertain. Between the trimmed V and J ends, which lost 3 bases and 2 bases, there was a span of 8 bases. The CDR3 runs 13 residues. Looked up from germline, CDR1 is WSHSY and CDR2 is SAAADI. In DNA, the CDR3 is TGCGCCAGCAGTGAAAGGTCTACCTACGAGCAGTACTTC. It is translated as CASSERSTYEQYF.

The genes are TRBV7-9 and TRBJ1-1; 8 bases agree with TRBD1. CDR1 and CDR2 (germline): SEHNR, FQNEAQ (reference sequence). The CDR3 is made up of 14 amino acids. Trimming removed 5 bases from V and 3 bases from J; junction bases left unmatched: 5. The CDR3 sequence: CASSPPDRDTEAFF. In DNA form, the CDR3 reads TGTGCCAGCAGCCCACCGGACAGGGACACTGAAGCTTTCTTT.

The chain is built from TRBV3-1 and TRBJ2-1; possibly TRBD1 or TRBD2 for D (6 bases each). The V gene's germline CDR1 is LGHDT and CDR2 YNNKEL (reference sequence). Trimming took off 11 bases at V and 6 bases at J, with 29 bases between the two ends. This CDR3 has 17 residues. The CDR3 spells CASCQSFRGPRINEQFF. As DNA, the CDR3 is TGTGCCTCCTGCCAGTCTTTTCGGGGGCCCCGTATCAATGAGCAGTTCTTC.

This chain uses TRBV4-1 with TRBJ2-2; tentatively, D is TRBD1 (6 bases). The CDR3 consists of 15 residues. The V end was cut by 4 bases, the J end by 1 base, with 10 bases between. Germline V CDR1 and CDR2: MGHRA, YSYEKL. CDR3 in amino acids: CASSLGTLNTGELFF. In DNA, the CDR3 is TGCGCCAGCAGCCTCGGGACACTGAACACCGGGGAGCTGTTTTTT.

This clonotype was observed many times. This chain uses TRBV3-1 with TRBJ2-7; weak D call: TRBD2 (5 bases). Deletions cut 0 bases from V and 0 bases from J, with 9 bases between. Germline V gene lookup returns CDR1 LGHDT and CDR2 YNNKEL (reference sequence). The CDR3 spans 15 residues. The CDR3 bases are TGTGCCAGCAGCCAAGAGGGTGGGAGCTCCTACGAGCAGTACTTC. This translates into CASSQEGGSSYEQYF.

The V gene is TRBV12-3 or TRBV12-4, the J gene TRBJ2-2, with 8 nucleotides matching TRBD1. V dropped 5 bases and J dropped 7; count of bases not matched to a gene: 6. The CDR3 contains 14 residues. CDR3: CASSIPGGGGELFF. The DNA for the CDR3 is TGTGCCAGCAGTATCCCAGGGGGCGGCGGGGAGCTGTTTTTT.

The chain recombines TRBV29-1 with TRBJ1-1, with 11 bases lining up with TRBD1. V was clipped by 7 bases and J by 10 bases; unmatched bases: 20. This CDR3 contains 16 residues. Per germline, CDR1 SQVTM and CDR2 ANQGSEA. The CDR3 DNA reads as TGCAGCGCTTCCTCACGGGACAGGGGGATATGGCCGGGAGCTTTCTTT. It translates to CSASSRDRGIWPGAFF.